Detailed here is one T cell receptor (beta chain). Its antigen is unknown. No base qualities exist here, and no much larger clone lies one base off it. V lost 0 bases and J lost 5 bases; the stretch between them is 8 bases long. The CDR3 contains 14 residues, cysteine and phenylalanine counted. Only the CDR3 DNA stays, 42 bases, in frame from base 1. The germline V gene sets CDR1 to SGHRS and CDR2 to YFSETQ. The data were obtained in a study of T cell changes during pregnancy in multiple sclerosis (dated by TCRdb to between 2018 and 2020). For the wider study: The study examined how the T cell repertoire changed over the course of pregnancy in women with multiple sclerosis.

Libraries were built with the immunoSEQ multiplex PCR assay. Sourced from immuneACCESS, this table was stored by TCRdb with only in-frame sequences that have V and J called. A share of the clones is absent; for the studies checked, an unresolved V gene accounts for under half, and the remainder has no known explanation. For this sample there are tens of thousands of clones; approximately 92% appear just once. The ten most abundant clones make up 2% to 2.5% of the sample. The source was peripheral blood, collected before pregnancy. The rearranged segments are TRBV5-1 and TRBJ2-2; TRBD1 might be the D gene, on 6 matching bases. The TCR comes from a female donor with multiple sclerosis, enrolled in a pregnancy study. The CDR3 corresponds to CASSLEGGTGELFF. The DNA sequence is given as TGCGCCAGCAGCTTGGAAGGGGGTACCGGGGAGCTGTTTTTT.